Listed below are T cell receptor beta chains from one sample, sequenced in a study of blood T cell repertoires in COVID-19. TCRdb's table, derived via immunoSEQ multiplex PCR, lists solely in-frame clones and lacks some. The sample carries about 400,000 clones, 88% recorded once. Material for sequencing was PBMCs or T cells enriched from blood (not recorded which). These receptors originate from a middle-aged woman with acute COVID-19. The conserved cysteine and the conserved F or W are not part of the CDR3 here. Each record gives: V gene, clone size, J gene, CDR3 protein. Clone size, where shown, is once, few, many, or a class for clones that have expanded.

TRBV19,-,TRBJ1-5,ASSTRGQTGTGRQPQH
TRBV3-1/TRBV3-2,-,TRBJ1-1,ASSLSTGGTEAF
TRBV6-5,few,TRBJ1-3,ASRATGRDTIY
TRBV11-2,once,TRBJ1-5,ASSLGVGADQPQH
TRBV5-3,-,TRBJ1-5,ARSGSQGGNQPQH
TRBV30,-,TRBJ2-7,AGQGPRSYEQY
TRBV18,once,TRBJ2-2,ASSLIGLAMNTGELF
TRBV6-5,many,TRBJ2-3,ASSPEAWSTDTQY
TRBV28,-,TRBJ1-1,ASSLFRAEAF
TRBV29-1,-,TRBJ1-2,SVDKSGQVKSGYT
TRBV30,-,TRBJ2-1,AWSPVDEQF
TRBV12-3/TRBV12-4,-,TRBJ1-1,ATDMNTEAF
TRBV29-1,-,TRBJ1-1,SVERRPPTEAF
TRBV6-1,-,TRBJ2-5,ASSEFSLAAETQY
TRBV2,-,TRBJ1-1,ASIAGRFQMAF
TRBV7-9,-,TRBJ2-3,ASSLVPGQGGTDTQY
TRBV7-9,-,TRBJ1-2,ASSLGHLGQGGGYT
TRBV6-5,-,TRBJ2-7,ASSPGTGSREQY
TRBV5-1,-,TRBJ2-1,ASSSGTSGGIEQF